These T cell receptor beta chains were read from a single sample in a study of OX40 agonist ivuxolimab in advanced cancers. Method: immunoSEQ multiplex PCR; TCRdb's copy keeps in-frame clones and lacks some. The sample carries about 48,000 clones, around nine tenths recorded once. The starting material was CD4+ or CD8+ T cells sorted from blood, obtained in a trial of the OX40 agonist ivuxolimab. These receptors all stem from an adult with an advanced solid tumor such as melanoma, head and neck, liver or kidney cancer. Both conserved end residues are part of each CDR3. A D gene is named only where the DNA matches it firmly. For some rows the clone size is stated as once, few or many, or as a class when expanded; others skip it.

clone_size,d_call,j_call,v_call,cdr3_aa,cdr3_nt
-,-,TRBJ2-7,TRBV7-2,CASSLGYRALSYEQYF,TGTGCCAGCAGCTTAGGGTACAGGGCCCTATCCTACGAGCAGTACTTC
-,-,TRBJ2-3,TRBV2,CASSPYMADTQYF,TGTGCCAGCAGTCCTTACATGGCAGATACGCAGTATTTT
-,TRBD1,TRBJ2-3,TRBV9,CASSVRGTADTQYF,TGTGCCAGCAGCGTTCGTGGGACAGCGGATACGCAGTATTTT
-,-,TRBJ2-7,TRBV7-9,CASSPLAGRRSYEQYF,TGTGCCAGCAGCCCACTTGCGGGGAGGAGATCCTACGAGCAGTACTTC
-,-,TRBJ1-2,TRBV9,CASSVAQGDYGYTF,TGTGCCAGCAGCGTAGCACAGGGTGACTATGGCTACACCTTC
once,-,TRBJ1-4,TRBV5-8,CASSLGRLTNEKLFF,TGTGCCAGCAGCTTGGGTCGCCTAACTAATGAAAAACTGTTTTTT
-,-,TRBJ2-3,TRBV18,CASSPPGTDTQYF,TGTGCCAGCTCACCACCGGGCACAGATACGCAGTATTTT
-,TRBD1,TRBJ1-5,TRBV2,CASRLTGGYSNQPQHF,TGTGCCAGCAGGCTGACAGGGGGATATAGCAATCAGCCCCAGCATTTT
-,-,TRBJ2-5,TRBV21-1,CASSKVTASGRSMDETQYF,TGTGCCAGCAGCAAAGTAACGGCTAGCGGGAGGAGTATGGATGAGACCCAGTACTTC
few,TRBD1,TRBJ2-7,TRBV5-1,CASSSGTGGGEQYF,TGCGCCAGCAGCTCCGGGACAGGGGGCGGCGAGCAGTACTTC
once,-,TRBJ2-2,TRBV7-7,CASSSRVTGELFF,TGTGCCAGCAGTTCGAGGGTAACCGGGGAGCTGTTTTTT
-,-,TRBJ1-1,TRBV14,CASSQEAWGVTEAFF,TGTGCCAGCAGCCAAGAAGCATGGGGTGTAACTGAAGCTTTCTTT
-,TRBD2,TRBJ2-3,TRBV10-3,CAIRSTSGGAGDTQYF,TGTGCCATCAGATCTACTAGCGGGGGGGCAGGAGATACGCAGTATTTT
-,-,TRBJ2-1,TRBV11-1,CASSPLQRNNEQFF,TGTGCCAGCAGCCCCCTTCAGCGGAACAATGAGCAGTTCTTC